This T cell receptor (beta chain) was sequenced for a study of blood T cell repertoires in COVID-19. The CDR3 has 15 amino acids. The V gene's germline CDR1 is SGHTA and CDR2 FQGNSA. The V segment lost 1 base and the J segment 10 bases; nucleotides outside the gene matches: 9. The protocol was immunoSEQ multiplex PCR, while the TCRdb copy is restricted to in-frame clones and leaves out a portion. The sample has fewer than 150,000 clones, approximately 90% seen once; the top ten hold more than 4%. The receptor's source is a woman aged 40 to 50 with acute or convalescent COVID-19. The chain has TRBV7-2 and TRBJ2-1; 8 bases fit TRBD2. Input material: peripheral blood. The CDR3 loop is CASSLEGLAGREQFF. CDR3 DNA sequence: TGTGCCAGCAGCTTAGAAGGTCTAGCGGGCCGGGAGCAGTTCTTC.